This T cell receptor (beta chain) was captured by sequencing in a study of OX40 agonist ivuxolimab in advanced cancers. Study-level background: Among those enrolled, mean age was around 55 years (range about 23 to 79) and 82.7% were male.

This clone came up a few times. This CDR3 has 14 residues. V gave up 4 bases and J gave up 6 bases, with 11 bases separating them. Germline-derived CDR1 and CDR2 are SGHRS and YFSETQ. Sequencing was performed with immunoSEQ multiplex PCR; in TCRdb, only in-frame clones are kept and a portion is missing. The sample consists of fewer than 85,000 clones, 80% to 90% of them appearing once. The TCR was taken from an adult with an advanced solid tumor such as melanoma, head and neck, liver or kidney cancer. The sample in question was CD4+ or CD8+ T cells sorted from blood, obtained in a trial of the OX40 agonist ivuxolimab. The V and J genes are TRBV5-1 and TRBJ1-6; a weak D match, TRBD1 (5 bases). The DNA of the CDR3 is TGCGCCAGCAGCCCGGGACCGAGTAATTCACCCCTCCACTTT. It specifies CASSPGPSNSPLHF.